What follows are 32 T cell receptor beta chains derived from one specimen sequenced in a study of PD-1 blockade in mismatch repair-deficient tumors. Assay used: immunoSEQ multiplex PCR; TCRdb lists only in-frame clones, some missing. The sample yields 35,000 to 40,000 clones, 79% seen once. The starting material was peripheral blood, obtained 4 weeks after starting pembrolizumab. The receptors here all came from an adult with mismatch repair-deficient cancer.

The genes are TRBV27 and TRBJ2-2, with 7 bases identical to TRBD2. Germline-derived CDR1 and CDR2 are MNHEY and SMNVEV (reference sequence). This CDR3 region has 15 residues. J was trimmed by 2 bases and V by 2 bases; bases with no gene match: 2. DNA for the CDR3: TGTGCCAGCAGTTTAGCGGGGGTAAACACCGGGGAGCTGTTTTTT. It is translated as CASSLAGVNTGELFF.

V and J are TRBV27 and TRBJ2-3; D ambiguous. The germline V and J ends were trimmed by 6 bases and 2 bases, with 12 bases remaining between them. Germline CDR1 reads MNHEY; CDR2 reads SMNVEV (reference sequence). CDR3 length: 14 amino acids. CDR3 residues: CASSVGRFTDTQYF. The CDR3 DNA reads as TGTGCCAGCAGCGTCGGACGTTTCACAGATACGCAGTATTTT.

The chain has TRBV5-5 and TRBJ2-7; maybe TRBD2 (5 bases). Germline V lookup: CDR1 SGHKS, CDR2 YYEKEE (reference sequence). This CDR3 is built from 14 residues. V lost 2 bases to trimming and J lost 0 bases, with 9 bases between them. The CDR3 sequence is CASSLAVSSYEQYF. DNA of the CDR3: TGTGCCAGCAGCTTAGCGGTGAGCTCCTACGAGCAGTACTTC.

The chain employs TRBV28 and TRBJ2-7; D not resolved. Deletions cut 6 bases from V and 3 bases from J, with 6 bases between. The CDR3 totals 11 residues. Per germline, CDR1 MDHEN and CDR2 SYDVKM. CDR3 coding DNA: TGTGCCAGCAGCCGATACTACGAGCAGTACTTC. Translating it yields CASSRYYEQYF.

V gene TRBV25-1 combines with J gene TRBJ2-3; 8 nucleotides agree with TRBD2. The CDR3 totals 17 residues. J lost 6 bases, V lost 3 bases, and 14 bases had no gene match. CDR1 is MGHDK, CDR2 SYGVNS, per germline. The CDR3 protein is CASSERGSGVARDTQYF. As DNA, the CDR3 is TGTGCCAGCAGTGAGCGTGGTAGCGGGGTCGCGAGGGATACGCAGTATTTT.

The V call is TRBV12-5, the J call TRBJ2-1, with a weak D call TRBD2 (5 bases). The V and J ends lost 3 bases and 0 bases respectively, with 9 bases between them. CDR3 length: 15 amino acids. Germline-derived CDR1 and CDR2 are LGHNT and FRNRAP. CDR3 protein: CASGFSESSYNEQFF. The CDR3 nucleotides read TGTGCTAGTGGTTTTAGCGAGAGCTCCTACAATGAGCAGTTCTTC.

J is TRBJ2-1 and V is TRBV7-8, with 10 bases identical to TRBD2. This CDR3 region has 18 residues. CDR1 and CDR2 from the germline V gene are SGHVS and FQNEAQ. Trimming at V came to 5 bases and at J to 7 bases, leaving 17 bases not matched to a gene. Written as DNA, the CDR3 is TGTGCCAGCAGCCCTACCCGGGATAGCGGGAGGTCGCGGAATGAGCAGTTCTTC. This codes for CASSPTRDSGRSRNEQFF.

The gene calls are TRBV9 and TRBJ2-1, with 10 bases fitting TRBD1. The CDR3 is 15 amino acids. The trim removed 3 bases at V and 8 bases at J, leaving 8 bases unmatched. The germline V gene has CDR1 SGDLS and CDR2 YYNGEE. The CDR3 DNA follows: TGTGCCAGCAGCGCGCCAGGGACAGGGGCCCATGAGCAGTTCTTC. Protein product: CASSAPGTGAHEQFF.

This chain uses TRBV30 with TRBJ2-5, with D possibly being TRBD2 (5 bases). Germline CDR1 GTSNPN, CDR2 SVGIG (reference sequence). The CDR3 is 13 residues long. With 4 bases removed from V and 0 bases from J, the gap between germline ends came to 9 bases. The CDR3 DNA reads as TGTGCCTGGACGGAGGTATACCAAGAGACCCAGTACTTC. Residues: CAWTEVYQETQYF. Drawing the rest from reference TRBV30 and TRBJ2-5, the complete variable domain is SQTIHQWPATLVQPVGSPLSLECTVEGTSNPNLYWYRQAAGRGLQLLFYSVGIGQISSEVPQNLSASRPQDRQFILSSKKLLLSDSGFYLCAWTEVYQETQYFGPGTRLLVL.

This clone was seen many times. J is TRBJ2-4 and V is TRBV10-1, with 9 positions matching TRBD1. There are 15 residues in the CDR3. J gave up 9 bases and V 6 bases, and 12 bases lay outside the gene matches. Germline V gene sequence: CDR1 WNHNN, CDR2 SYGVQD (reference sequence). CDR3: CASSPDRGWLRIQYF. In nucleotides, the CDR3 is TGCGCCAGCAGCCCGGACAGGGGATGGCTTCGCATTCAGTACTTC.

The chain couples TRBV12-5 to TRBJ2-7; D is perhaps TRBD1 (5 bases). CDR3 length equals 16 residues. V lost 0 bases and J 4 bases, leaving 16 bases between the germline ends. From germline, CDR1 is LGHNT and CDR2 FRNRAP. The CDR3 nucleotides read TGTGCTAGTGGTTTGGTACTTAGGGGCGATCTTTACGAGCAGTACTTC. Translation: CASGLVLRGDLYEQYF.

This clone was seen once. The chain joins TRBV5-6 to TRBJ1-5; a weak D match, TRBD1 (6 bases). Germline V gene sequence: CDR1 SGHDT, CDR2 YYEEEE. The CDR3 runs 15 residues. Trimming stripped 3 bases from V and 3 bases from J, with 13 bases between. The CDR3 loop is CASSSQGQINQPQHF. The CDR3, as DNA: TGTGCCAGCAGCTCTCAAGGACAGATCAATCAGCCCCAGCATTTT.

V usage is TRBV6-5 and J usage is TRBJ1-2; 9 bases align to TRBD1. This CDR3 spans 14 amino acids. CDR1 and CDR2 from the germline V gene are MNHEY and SVGAGI. The J segment lost 4 bases and the V segment lost 2 bases, leaving 2 bases of the junction unmatched. The chain's CDR3 is CASSYLDRGYGYTF. The CDR3 DNA reads as TGTGCCAGCAGTTACCTGGACAGGGGCTATGGCTACACCTTC.

This chain connects TRBV4-2 to TRBJ1-5, with 9 bases aligning to TRBD1. CDR1 and CDR2 from the germline V gene are LGHNA and YNFKEQ. The length of the CDR3 is 17 residues. J gave up 0 bases and V 2 bases, and 5 bases lay outside the gene matches. CDR3 in amino acids: CASSQLQGAGSNQPQHF. CDR3 in DNA: TGTGCCAGCAGCCAATTACAGGGGGCGGGTAGCAATCAGCCCCAGCATTTT.

This clone has only a few counts. This chain connects TRBV5-4 to TRBJ2-3; D uncertain. This CDR3 region has 17 residues. Trimming stripped 2 bases from V and 2 bases from J, with 18 bases between. Germline V gene lookup returns CDR1 SGHNT and CDR2 YYREEE (reference sequence). The CDR3 protein is CASSFPRSGIATDTQYF. CDR3 coding DNA: TGTGCCAGCAGCTTCCCCCGGAGTGGGATTGCCACAGATACGCAGTATTTT.

This sequence joins TRBV5-8 and TRBJ2-1; D remains unclear. Germline V gene sequence: CDR1 SGHTS, CDR2 YDEGEE. This CDR3 has 15 amino acids. The V end lost 1 base, the J end lost 2 bases, and 10 bases lay between the germline ends. This CDR3 reads CASSLMSSTYNEQFF. The CDR3 DNA reads TGTGCCAGCAGCTTGATGTCCTCGACCTACAATGAGCAGTTCTTC.

V gene TRBV5-5 combines with J gene TRBJ2-3; D not resolved. Trimming left V 0 bases short and J 6 bases short, with 5 bases between. The CDR3 is 12 amino acids. Germline values: CDR1 SGHKS, CDR2 YYEKEE (reference sequence). This CDR3 is CASSLERDTQYF. The DNA of the CDR3 is TGTGCCAGCAGCTTGGAGAGGGATACGCAGTATTTT.

This chain uses TRBV4-1 with TRBJ2-5; 10 bases match TRBD2. The ends lost 1 base at V and 3 bases at J; junction bases unmatched: 2. The CDR3 length is 15 residues. Germline lookup yields CDR1 MGHRA and CDR2 YSYEKL. The DNA for the CDR3 is TGCGCCAGCAGCCAAGTACTAGCGGGAAAAGAGACCCAGTACTTC. Translating gives CASSQVLAGKETQYF.

V is TRBV21-1 and J is TRBJ2-3; no DNA check was done on the table's D call, TRBD2. TRBV21-1 is classified as a pseudogene. The CDR3 has 17 residues. CDR3 sequence reads: CASSKLPGLVNTDTQYF. For the CDR3, the DNA is TGTGCCAGCAGCAAACTGCCTGGACTAGTCAACACAGATACGCAGTATTTT.

This chain connects TRBV4-3 to TRBJ2-1; TRBD2 matches 15 bases. Germline trimming cut 0 bases from V and 1 base from J; bases unmatched to any gene: 7. Germline CDR1 is LGHNA and CDR2 is YSLEER. CDR3 size: 20 residues. The CDR3 DNA is TGCGCCAGCAGCCAAGAGCCGGGACTAGCGGGAGGCCCTTCCTACAATGAGCAGTTCTTC. Translation: CASSQEPGLAGGPSYNEQFF.

The DNA of the CDR3 is TGCGCCAGCAGTGAGTCGAGACTAGCGGGGTACAATGAGCAGTTCTTC. Translating gives CASSESRLAGYNEQFF. The chain combines TRBV10-2 with TRBJ2-1; 11 bases are a match to TRBD2. V shed 0 bases and J 4 bases; nucleotides not matched to a gene: 2. Germline loops: CDR1 WSHSY, CDR2 SAAADI. This CDR3 contains 16 residues.

The chain combines TRBV2 with TRBJ1-2, with TRBD1 as a possible D gene (5 bases). The germline V and J ends were trimmed by 2 bases and 2 bases, with 15 bases remaining between them. There are 16 residues in the CDR3. Germline values: CDR1 SNHLY, CDR2 FYNNEI. CDR3 residues: CASSEIRGEGNYGYTF. The CDR3 nucleotides are TGTGCCAGCAGTGAAATTCGAGGAGAGGGGAACTATGGCTACACCTTC.

This clone was seen a few times. The chain carries TRBV11-2 and TRBJ2-7; no firm D call. Germline CDR1 and CDR2: SGHAT and FQNNGV. The V end lost 0 bases, the J end lost 6 bases, and 3 bases lay between the germline ends. The CDR3 is 11 amino acids. CDR3 in amino acids: CASSLEGEQYF. DNA for the CDR3: TGTGCCAGCAGCTTAGAGGGCGAGCAGTACTTC. The full variable domain, completed using reference TRBV11-2 and TRBJ2-7, is EAGVAQSPRYKIIEKRQSVAFWCNPISGHATLYWYQQILGQGPKLLIQFQNNGVVDDSQLPKDRFSAERLKGVDSTLKIQPAKLEDSAVYLCASSLEGEQYFGPGTRLTVT.

The CDR3: CASSRDFTGELFF. DNA of the CDR3: TGTGCCAGCTCACGGGACTTCACCGGGGAGCTGTTTTTT. The chain has TRBV18 and TRBJ2-2, with a weak D call TRBD2 (6 bases). The CDR3 sequence is 13 residues long. Trimming stripped 4 bases from V and 4 bases from J, with 7 bases between. Germline values: CDR1 KGHSH, CDR2 LQKENI.

The chain joins TRBV11-3 to TRBJ2-1; unclear D gene. Trimming left V 5 bases short and J 4 bases short, with 15 bases between. This CDR3 has 15 residues. The germline gives CDR1 SGHNT, CDR2 YENEEA. The CDR3 DNA sequence: TGTGCCAGCAGCCGCCCCCTAAGGTTGTACAATGAGCAGTTCTTC. Its protein is CASSRPLRLYNEQFF.

The J gene is TRBJ2-3, the V gene TRBV28, with 7 positions matching TRBD1. V shed 4 bases and J 5 bases; nucleotides not matched to a gene: 9. Per the germline V gene, CDR1 is MDHEN and CDR2 is SYDVKM. This CDR3 contains 15 residues. This CDR3 reads CASSSQGFYEDTQYF. In DNA form, the CDR3 reads TGTGCCAGCAGTTCACAGGGGTTCTACGAAGATACGCAGTATTTT.

The CDR3 DNA sequence: TGTGCCAGTAGTATAGGGGTAGTGGGCGAGCAGTACTTC. Amino acid sequence: CASSIGVVGEQYF. The genes are TRBV19 and TRBJ2-7, with D unclear. Germline V gene lookup returns CDR1 LNHDA and CDR2 SQIVND (reference sequence). The V end was cut by 1 base, the J end by 6 bases, with 10 bases between. The CDR3 consists of 13 residues.

The V call is TRBV19, the J call TRBJ2-6; D is perhaps TRBD2 (6 bases). V was pared by 3 bases and J by 1 base, with 13 bases between. Germline CDR1 and CDR2: LNHDA and SQIVND (reference sequence). The CDR3 extends over 17 amino acids. This CDR3 reads CASSISGLESGANVLTF. CDR3 coding DNA: TGTGCCAGTAGTATTTCGGGACTCGAGTCTGGGGCCAACGTCCTGACTTTC.

The rearrangement links TRBV11-2 to TRBJ2-1, with 7 positions matching TRBD1. The germline gives CDR1 SGHAT, CDR2 FQNNGV. The J segment lost 5 bases and the V segment lost 5 bases, leaving 6 bases of the junction unmatched. The CDR3 is 14 amino acids. This CDR3 reads CASSRRGKNNEQFF. The CDR3 DNA sequence: TGTGCCAGCAGCCGCAGGGGGAAGAACAATGAGCAGTTCTTC.

The chain couples TRBV7-9 to TRBJ2-2, with D possibly being TRBD1 (5 bases). The CDR3 covers 17 residues. Trimming left V 8 bases short and J 3 bases short, with 22 bases between. Germline CDR1 is SEHNR and CDR2 is FQNEAQ (reference sequence). The CDR3 sequence: CASRRASRGRDTGELFF. CDR3 in DNA: TGTGCCAGCCGACGAGCTAGTAGGGGTCGTGACACCGGGGAGCTGTTTTTT. The full variable domain, with the rest looked up from reference TRBV7-9 and TRBJ2-2, is DTGVSQNPRHKITKRGQNVTFRCDPISEHNRLYWYRQTLGQGPEFLTYFQNEAQLEKSRLLSDRFSAERPKGSFSTLEIQRTEQGDSAMYLCASRRASRGRDTGELFFGEGSRLTVL.

In nucleotides, the CDR3 is TGTGCCAGCAGTCTCGGACCCGGCGGGGAGACCCAGTACTTC. Its protein product is CASSLGPGGETQYF. The V call is TRBV28, the J call TRBJ2-5; perhaps TRBD2 as D (5 bases). Germline V gene data show CDR1 as MDHEN and CDR2 as SYDVKM. Trimming pared 5 bases from V and 5 bases from J, leaving 15 bases between. The CDR3 extends over 14 amino acids.

The chain combines TRBV11-2 with TRBJ2-4, with D perhaps given as TRBD1 or TRBD2 (6 bases each). The length of the CDR3 is 18 residues. Trimming took 1 base from V and 3 from J, leaving 19 bases between them. Per germline, CDR1 SGHAT and CDR2 FQNNGV. The chain's CDR3 is CASSLATRGVEGKNIQYF. The CDR3 bases are TGTGCCAGCAGCTTAGCCACAAGGGGGGTTGAGGGCAAAAACATTCAGTACTTC.